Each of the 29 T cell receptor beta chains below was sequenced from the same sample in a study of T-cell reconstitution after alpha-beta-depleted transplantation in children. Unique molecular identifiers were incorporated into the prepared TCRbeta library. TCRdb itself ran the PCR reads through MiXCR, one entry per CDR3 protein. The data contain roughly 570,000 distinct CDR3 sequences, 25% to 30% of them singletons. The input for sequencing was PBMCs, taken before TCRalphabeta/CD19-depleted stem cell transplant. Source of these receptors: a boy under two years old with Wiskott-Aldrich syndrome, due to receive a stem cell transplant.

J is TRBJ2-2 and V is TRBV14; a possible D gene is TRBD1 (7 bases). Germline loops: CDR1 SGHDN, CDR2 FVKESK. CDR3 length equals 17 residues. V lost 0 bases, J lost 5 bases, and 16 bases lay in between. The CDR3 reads CASSQEEGQPITGELFF. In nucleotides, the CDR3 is TGTGCCAGCAGCCAAGAGGAGGGACAGCCTATTACCGGGGAGCTGTTTTTT. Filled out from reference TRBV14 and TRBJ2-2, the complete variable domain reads EAGVTQFPSHSVIEKGQTVTLRCDPISGHDNLYWYRRVMGKEIKFLLHFVKESKQDESGMPNNRFLAERTGGTYSTLKVQPAELEDSGVYFCASSQEEGQPITGELFFGEGSRLTVL.

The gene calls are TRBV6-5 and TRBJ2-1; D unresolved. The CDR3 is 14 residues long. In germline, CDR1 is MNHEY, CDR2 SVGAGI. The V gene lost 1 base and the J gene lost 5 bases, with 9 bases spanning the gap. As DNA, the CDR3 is TGTGCCAGCAGTTACTTCCAGGAAAACAATGAGCAGTTCTTC. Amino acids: CASSYFQENNEQFF.

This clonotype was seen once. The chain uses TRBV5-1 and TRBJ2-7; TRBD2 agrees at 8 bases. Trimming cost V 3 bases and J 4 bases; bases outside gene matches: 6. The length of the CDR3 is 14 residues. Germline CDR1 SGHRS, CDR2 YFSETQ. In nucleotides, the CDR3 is TGCGCCAGCAGCTACAGCGGGAGCTTATACGAGCAGTACTTC. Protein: CASSYSGSLYEQYF.

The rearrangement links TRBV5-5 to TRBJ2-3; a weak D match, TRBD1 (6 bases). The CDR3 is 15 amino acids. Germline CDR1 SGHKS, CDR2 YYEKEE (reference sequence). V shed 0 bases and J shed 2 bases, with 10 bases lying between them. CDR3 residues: CASSLGHRATDTQYF. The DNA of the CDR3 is TGTGCCAGCAGCTTGGGACACAGGGCCACAGATACGCAGTATTTT.

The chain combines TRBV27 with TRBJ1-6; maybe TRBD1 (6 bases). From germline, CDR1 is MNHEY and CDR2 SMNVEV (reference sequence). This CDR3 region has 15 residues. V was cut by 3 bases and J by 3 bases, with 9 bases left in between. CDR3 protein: CASSFGTYYNSPLHF. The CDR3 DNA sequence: TGTGCCAGCAGTTTTGGGACATACTATAATTCACCCCTCCACTTT.

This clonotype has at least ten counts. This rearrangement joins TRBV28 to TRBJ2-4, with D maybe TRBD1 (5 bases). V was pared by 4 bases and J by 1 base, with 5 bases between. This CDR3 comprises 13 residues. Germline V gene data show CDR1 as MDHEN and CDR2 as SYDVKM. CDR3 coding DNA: TGTGCCAGCAGTTACAGGGCCAAAAACATTCAGTACTTC. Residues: CASSYRAKNIQYF. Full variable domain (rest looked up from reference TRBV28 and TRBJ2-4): DVKVTQSSRYLVKRTGEKVFLECVQDMDHENMFWYRQDPGLGLRLIYFSYDVKMKEKGDIPEGYSVSREKKERFSLILESASTNQTSMYLCASSYRAKNIQYFGAGTRLSVL.

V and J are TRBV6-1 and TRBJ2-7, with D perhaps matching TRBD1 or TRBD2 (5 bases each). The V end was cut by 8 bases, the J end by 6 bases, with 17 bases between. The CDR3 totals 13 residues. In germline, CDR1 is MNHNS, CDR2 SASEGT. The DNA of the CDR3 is TGTGCCAGCCGGGGACGGCCTACCAGCGAGCAGTACTTC. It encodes CASRGRPTSEQYF.

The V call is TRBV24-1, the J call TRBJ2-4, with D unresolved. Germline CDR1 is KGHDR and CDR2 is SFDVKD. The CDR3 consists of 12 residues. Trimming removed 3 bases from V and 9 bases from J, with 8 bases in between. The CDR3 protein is CATSDRVGIQYF. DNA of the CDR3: TGTGCCACCAGTGATAGGGTTGGCATTCAGTACTTC.

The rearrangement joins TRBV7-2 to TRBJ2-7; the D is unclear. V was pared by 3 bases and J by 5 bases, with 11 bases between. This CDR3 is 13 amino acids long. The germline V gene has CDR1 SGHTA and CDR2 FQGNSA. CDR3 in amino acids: CASSLAPPNEQYF. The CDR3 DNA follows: TGTGCCAGCAGCTTGGCTCCTCCAAACGAGCAGTACTTC.

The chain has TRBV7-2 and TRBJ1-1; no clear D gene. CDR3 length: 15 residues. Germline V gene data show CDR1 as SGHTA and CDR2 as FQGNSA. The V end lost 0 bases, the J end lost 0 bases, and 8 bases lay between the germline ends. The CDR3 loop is CASSLAPLLNTEAFF. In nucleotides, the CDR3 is TGTGCCAGCAGCTTAGCGCCGTTATTGAACACTGAAGCTTTCTTT.

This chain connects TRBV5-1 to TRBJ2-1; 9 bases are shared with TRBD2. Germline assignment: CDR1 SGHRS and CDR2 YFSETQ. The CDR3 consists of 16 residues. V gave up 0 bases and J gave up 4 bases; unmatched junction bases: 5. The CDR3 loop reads CASSLEAAGGYNEQFF. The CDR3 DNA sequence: TGCGCCAGCAGCTTGGAAGCAGCGGGAGGTTACAATGAGCAGTTCTTC.

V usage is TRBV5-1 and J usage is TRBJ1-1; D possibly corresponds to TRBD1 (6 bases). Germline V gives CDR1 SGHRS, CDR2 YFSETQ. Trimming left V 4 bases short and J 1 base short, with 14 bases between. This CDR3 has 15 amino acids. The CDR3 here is CASSAEQGWNTEAFF. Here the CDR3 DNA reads TGCGCCAGCAGCGCAGAACAGGGATGGAACACTGAAGCTTTCTTT.

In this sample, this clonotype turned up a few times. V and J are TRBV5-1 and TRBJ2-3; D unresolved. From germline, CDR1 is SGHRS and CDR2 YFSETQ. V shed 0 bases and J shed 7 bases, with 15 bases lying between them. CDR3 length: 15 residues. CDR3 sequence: CASSLGNEGPYTQYF. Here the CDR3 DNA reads TGCGCCAGCAGCTTGGGGAACGAAGGTCCTTATACGCAGTATTTT.

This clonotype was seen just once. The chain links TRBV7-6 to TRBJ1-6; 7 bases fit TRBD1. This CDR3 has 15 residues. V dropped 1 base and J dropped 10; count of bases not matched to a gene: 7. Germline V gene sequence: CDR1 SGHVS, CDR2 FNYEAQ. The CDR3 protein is CASSLEGAAPSPLHF. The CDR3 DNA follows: TGTGCCAGCAGCTTAGAGGGGGCGGCACCCTCACCCCTCCACTTT.

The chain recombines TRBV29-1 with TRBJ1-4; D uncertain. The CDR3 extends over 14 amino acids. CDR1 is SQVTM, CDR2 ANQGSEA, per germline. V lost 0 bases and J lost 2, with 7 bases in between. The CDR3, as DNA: TGCAGCGTTGAAGATGGGTGGACTAATGAAAAACTGTTTTTT. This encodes CSVEDGWTNEKLFF.

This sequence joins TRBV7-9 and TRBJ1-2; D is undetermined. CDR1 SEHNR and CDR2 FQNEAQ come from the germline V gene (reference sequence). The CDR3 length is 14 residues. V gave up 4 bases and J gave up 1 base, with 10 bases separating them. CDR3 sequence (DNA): TGTGCCAGCAGCTCTAGTTCAGTTAACTATGGCTACACCTTC. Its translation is CASSSSSVNYGYTF.

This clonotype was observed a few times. The CDR3, as DNA: TGTGCCAGCAGCTTGCCTAGAGGATTCTACAATGAGCAGTTCTTC. This codes for CASSLPRGFYNEQFF. This sequence joins TRBV5-4 and TRBJ2-1; no reliable D call. Per the germline V gene, CDR1 is SGHNT and CDR2 is YYREEE (reference sequence). Trimming took 1 base from V and 3 from J, leaving 11 bases between them. The CDR3 sequence is 15 residues long.

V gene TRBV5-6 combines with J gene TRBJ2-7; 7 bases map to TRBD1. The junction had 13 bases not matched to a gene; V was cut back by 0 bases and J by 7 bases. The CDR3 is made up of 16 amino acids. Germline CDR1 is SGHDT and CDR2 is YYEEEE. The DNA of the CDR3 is TGTGCCAGCAGCTTGGGCGACAGGGTGACCCATCGGGAGCAGTACTTC. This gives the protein CASSLGDRVTHREQYF.

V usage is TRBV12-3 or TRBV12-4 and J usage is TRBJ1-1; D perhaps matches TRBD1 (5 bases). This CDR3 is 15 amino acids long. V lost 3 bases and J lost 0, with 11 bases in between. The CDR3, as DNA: TGTGCCAGCAGTTTGACTATGGGGGTGAACACTGAAGCTTTCTTT. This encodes CASSLTMGVNTEAFF.

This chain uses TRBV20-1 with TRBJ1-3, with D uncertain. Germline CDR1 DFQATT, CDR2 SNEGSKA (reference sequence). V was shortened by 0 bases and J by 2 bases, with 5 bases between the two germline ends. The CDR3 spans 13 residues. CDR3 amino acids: CSARDRPGNTIYF. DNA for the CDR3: TGCAGTGCTAGAGATCGGCCTGGAAACACCATATATTTT.

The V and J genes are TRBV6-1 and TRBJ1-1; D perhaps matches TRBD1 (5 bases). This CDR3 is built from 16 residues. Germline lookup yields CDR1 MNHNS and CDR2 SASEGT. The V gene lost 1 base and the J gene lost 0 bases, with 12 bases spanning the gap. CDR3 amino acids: CASSEGGLRLNTEAFF. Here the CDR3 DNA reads TGTGCCAGCAGTGAAGGGGGACTGCGCTTGAACACTGAAGCTTTCTTT.

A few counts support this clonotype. DNA for the CDR3: TGTGCCAGCAGCCGACTAGCTTTCTACGAGCAGTACTTC. Its protein product is CASSRLAFYEQYF. V and J are TRBV7-9 and TRBJ2-7; 7 nucleotides match TRBD2. V dropped 5 bases and J dropped 3; count of bases not matched to a gene: 4. The V gene's germline CDR1 is SEHNR and CDR2 FQNEAQ (reference sequence). CDR3 length: 13 residues.

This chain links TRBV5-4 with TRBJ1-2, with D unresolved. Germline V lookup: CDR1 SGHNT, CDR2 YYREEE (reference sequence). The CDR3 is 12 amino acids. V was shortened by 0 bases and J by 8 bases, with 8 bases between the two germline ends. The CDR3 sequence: CASSLVDGGYTF. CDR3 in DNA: TGTGCCAGCAGCTTGGTAGATGGGGGCTACACCTTC.

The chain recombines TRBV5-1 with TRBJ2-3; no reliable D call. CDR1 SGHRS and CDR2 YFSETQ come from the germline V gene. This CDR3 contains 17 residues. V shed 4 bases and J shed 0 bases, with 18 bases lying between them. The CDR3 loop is CASSPRGAAPSTDTQYF. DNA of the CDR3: TGCGCCAGCAGCCCCCGAGGAGCAGCACCTAGCACAGATACGCAGTATTTT.

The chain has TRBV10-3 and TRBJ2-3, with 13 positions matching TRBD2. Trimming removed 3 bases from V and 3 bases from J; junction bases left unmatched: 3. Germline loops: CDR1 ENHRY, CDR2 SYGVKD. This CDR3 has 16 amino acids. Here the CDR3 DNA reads TGTGCCATCAGTGATTGGACTAGCGGGAGAACAGATACGCAGTATTTT. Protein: CAISDWTSGRTDTQYF.

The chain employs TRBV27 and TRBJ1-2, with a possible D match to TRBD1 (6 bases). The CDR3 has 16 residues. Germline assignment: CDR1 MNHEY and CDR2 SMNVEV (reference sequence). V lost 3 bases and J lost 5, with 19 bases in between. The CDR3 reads CASSFGRGANFYGYTF. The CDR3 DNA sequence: TGTGCCAGCAGTTTCGGAAGGGGGGCTAATTTTTATGGCTACACCTTC.

The CDR3 reads CASSPTAGLAGLFF. CDR3 DNA sequence: TGCGCCAGCAGCCCCACCGCTGGGCTAGCTGGTCTGTTCTTC. V and J are TRBV5-1 and TRBJ2-1, with a weak D call TRBD2 (5 bases). The CDR3 sequence is 14 residues long. The V gene's germline CDR1 is SGHRS and CDR2 YFSETQ. Trimming cost V 4 bases and J 15 bases, with 23 bases left between them.

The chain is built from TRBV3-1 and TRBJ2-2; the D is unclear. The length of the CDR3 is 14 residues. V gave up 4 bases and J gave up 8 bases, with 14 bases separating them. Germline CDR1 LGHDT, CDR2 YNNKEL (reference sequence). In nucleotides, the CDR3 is TGTGCCAGCAGCCCCTCGGCTTACCCAGGGGAGCTGTTTTTT. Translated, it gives CASSPSAYPGELFF.

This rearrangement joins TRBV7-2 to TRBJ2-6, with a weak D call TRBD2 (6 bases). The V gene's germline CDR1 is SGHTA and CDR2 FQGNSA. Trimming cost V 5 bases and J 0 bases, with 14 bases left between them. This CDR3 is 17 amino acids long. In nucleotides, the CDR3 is TGTGCCAGCAGCACCGGGGGTCGGAGCTCTGGGGCCAACGTCCTGACTTTC. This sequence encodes CASSTGGRSSGANVLTF.